This section outlines one T cell receptor (beta chain) sequence together with its context. Its antigen is unknown. The data are from a study of somatic mutations in cytotoxic T cells in rheumatoid arthritis. Notes on the study in general: Clonality of CD8+ T cells, which was compared between rheumatoid arthritis patients and age-matched healthy controls, did not differ significantly.

The assay was immunoSEQ multiplex PCR, and TCRdb's table has in-frame clones only and misses some. The data show about 18,000 clones, 80% seen once. The CDR3 loop spans 17 amino acids. After removal of 3 bases from V and 2 bases from J, the junction contained 8 bases not matched to a gene. The germline gives CDR1 MDHEN, CDR2 SYDVKM. The chain employs TRBV28 and TRBJ2-3; 10 bases match TRBD2. The clonotype originates from an adult with rheumatoid arthritis. Sequenced: CD8+ T cells sorted from blood. The CDR3 DNA follows: TGTGCCAGCAGTTTTAGGTCTAGCGGGGGTAACACAGATACGCAGTATTTT. It encodes CASSFRSSGGNTDTQYF.